One sample yielded the 32 T cell receptor beta chains listed below, sequenced in a study of Ad26.COV2.S vaccination and SARS-CoV-2 variants. Produced via immunoSEQ multiplex PCR; TCRdb's table is partial and in-frame only. The table has 510,000 or so clones, roughly nine tenths seen once. As to treatment: roughly 18 received Ad26.COV2.S at low or high dose, single or two shots; 5 received placebo; per-sample allocation not given. Collection of samples fell on day 63 after the first vaccine or placebo injection. The specimen comprised peripheral blood, sampled in a trial of Ad26.COV2.S vaccine versus placebo. These receptors were obtained from a person aged 18-65 years who received the Ad26.COV2.S COVID-19 vaccine or a placebo.

The chain has TRBV30 and TRBJ2-1; no reliable D call. The V end lost 0 bases, the J end lost 5 bases, and 8 bases lay between the germline ends. This CDR3 comprises 13 residues. Germline V gene lookup returns CDR1 GTSNPN and CDR2 SVGIG (reference sequence). The CDR3, as DNA: TGTGCCTGGAGTGTCCAGTCACACAATGAGCAGTTCTTC. Translating it yields CAWSVQSHNEQFF.

CDR3 bases: TGTGCCAGTAGTCTCGGGGGGCCGGGCACCGGGGAGCTGTTTTTT. It codes for CASSLGGPGTGELFF. The chain couples TRBV19 to TRBJ2-2, with a tentative D call TRBD2 (7 bases). Deletions cut 5 bases from V and 4 bases from J, with 14 bases between. The V gene's germline CDR1 is LNHDA and CDR2 SQIVND (reference sequence). The CDR3 totals 15 residues.

This chain uses TRBV6-4 with TRBJ2-3; a possible D gene is TRBD1 (6 bases). This CDR3 is 15 amino acids long. Germline values: CDR1 MRHNA, CDR2 SNTAGT. Trimming removed 4 bases at V and 2 bases at J, with 13 bases between. The CDR3 sequence: CASSAMGHNTDTQYF. CDR3 sequence (DNA): TGTGCCAGCAGTGCCATGGGACATAACACAGATACGCAGTATTTT.

As for this clone: Additional DNA sequences in this sample encode the identical CDR3. The chain carries TRBV30 and TRBJ1-5; D gene ambiguous. CDR1 is GTSNPN and CDR2 is SVGIG in the germline V gene (reference sequence). The CDR3 sequence is 14 residues long. The ends were cut back, 0 bases at V and 0 bases at J, with 6 bases in the middle. The CDR3 nucleotides read TGTGCCTGGAGTGTGTCGGATAGCAATCAGCCCCAGCATTTT. Encoded protein: CAWSVSDSNQPQHF.

The chain carries TRBV5-1 and TRBJ2-1, with 11 bases matching TRBD2. The CDR3 has 15 residues. The germline CDR1 and CDR2 sequences are SGHRS and YFSETQ. The V segment lost 3 bases and the J segment 3 bases; nucleotides outside the gene matches: 2. The CDR3 sequence: CASSSGLADYNEQFF. The CDR3 DNA reads as TGCGCCAGCAGCTCGGGACTAGCGGACTACAATGAGCAGTTCTTC. Filled out from reference TRBV5-1 and TRBJ2-1, the complete variable domain reads KAGVTQTPRYLIKTRGQQVTLSCSPISGHRSVSWYQQTPGQGLQFLFEYFSETQRNKGNFPGRFSGRQFSNSRSEMNVSTLELGDSALYLCASSSGLADYNEQFFGPGTRLTVL.

The chain carries TRBV19 and TRBJ1-1, with D possibly being TRBD1 (5 bases). Germline CDR1 reads LNHDA; CDR2 reads SQIVND (reference sequence). V was trimmed by 4 bases and J by 1 base, leaving 10 bases between them. This CDR3 region has 14 residues. CDR3 residues: CASSKGDWNTEAFF. As DNA, the CDR3 is TGTGCCAGTAGTAAAGGGGACTGGAACACTGAAGCTTTCTTT.

The chain employs TRBV6-5 and TRBJ2-2; D uncertain. V dropped 2 bases and J dropped 6 bases, with 10 bases sitting between them. The CDR3 totals 14 residues. The germline CDR1 and CDR2 sequences are MNHEY and SVGAGI. The CDR3 here is CASSYTAGSGELFF. DNA for the CDR3: TGTGCCAGCAGTTACACCGCCGGCTCCGGGGAGCTGTTTTTT.

This chain's CDR3 is CASSQDRGGEGTTDTQYF. DNA for the CDR3: TGCGCCAGCAGCCAAGACCGTGGGGGTGAGGGAACCACAGATACGCAGTATTTT. The V gene is TRBV4-1, the J gene TRBJ2-3; D tentatively reads TRBD1 or TRBD2 (5 bases each). The CDR3 runs to 18 residues. CDR1 and CDR2 from the germline V gene are MGHRA and YSYEKL. V was trimmed by 0 bases and J by 2 bases, leaving 18 bases between them.

The rearrangement links TRBV19 to TRBJ1-3; D is possibly TRBD1 (5 bases). The length of the CDR3 is 15 residues. With 3 bases removed from V and 2 bases from J, the gap between germline ends came to 11 bases. In germline, CDR1 is LNHDA, CDR2 SQIVND (reference sequence). This CDR3 reads CASSIWQGTGNTIYF. Written as DNA, the CDR3 is TGTGCCAGTAGTATTTGGCAGGGTACTGGAAACACCATATATTTT. The full variable domain, completed using reference TRBV19 and TRBJ1-3, is DGGITQSPKYLFRKEGQNVTLSCEQNLNHDAMYWYRQDPGQGLRLIYYSQIVNDFQKGDIAEGYSVSREKKESFPLTVTSAQKNPTAFYLCASSIWQGTGNTIYFGEGSWLTVV.

This clone showed up just a few times. Germline and junction disagree at one end, which may indicate a read error. V gene TRBV30 combines with J gene TRBJ2-6, with D perhaps matching TRBD1 or TRBD2 (5 bases each). Germline V gene lookup returns CDR1 GTSNPN and CDR2 SVGIG (reference sequence). The CDR3 is 13 residues long. In nucleotides, the CDR3 is TGTGCCTGGAGGGTCCTTGGGGGCAACGTCCTGACTTTC. It codes for CAWRVLGGNVLTF.

This clone occurred once. The J gene is TRBJ2-7, the V gene TRBV19, with D unclear. The CDR3 has 14 residues. The V and J ends lost 1 base and 0 bases respectively, with 7 bases between them. The germline CDR1 and CDR2 sequences are LNHDA and SQIVND (reference sequence). Here the CDR3 reads CASSIGESSYEQYF. The DNA for the CDR3 is TGTGCCAGTAGTATAGGTGAGAGCTCCTACGAGCAGTACTTC.

V is TRBV7-2 and J is TRBJ1-6; maybe TRBD1 (6 bases). The length of the CDR3 is 15 residues. With 3 bases removed from V and 9 bases from J, the gap between germline ends came to 15 bases. Germline lookup yields CDR1 SGHTA and CDR2 FQGNSA. The CDR3 sequence is CASSFYERGASPLHF. The CDR3 DNA sequence: TGTGCCAGCAGCTTCTATGAGAGGGGGGCTTCACCCCTCCACTTT.

The chain employs TRBV28 and TRBJ1-1, with a possible D match to TRBD1 (6 bases). Looked up from germline, CDR1 is MDHEN and CDR2 is SYDVKM. The ends were cut back, 4 bases at V and 5 bases at J, with 26 bases in the middle. The CDR3 runs to 18 residues. The CDR3 DNA follows: TGTGCCAGCAGTTATAGGGTCGCGGGGCGGGGGCGCGGAACTGAAGCTTTCTTT. It yields the protein CASSYRVAGRGRGTEAFF.

The rearrangement joins TRBV27 to TRBJ1-6; D call uncertain. The CDR3 has 16 amino acids. Germline CDR1 is MNHEY and CDR2 is SMNVEV (reference sequence). Between the trimmed V and J ends, which lost 2 bases and 6 bases, there was a span of 14 bases. The CDR3 here is CASSLRGRWGNSPLHF. CDR3 nucleotide sequence: TGTGCCAGCAGTTTAAGAGGTCGTTGGGGTAATTCACCCCTCCACTTT.

V is TRBV6-5 and J is TRBJ2-3, with D hard to call. CDR3 length: 15 amino acids. V gave up 7 bases and J gave up 2 bases, with 16 bases separating them. The germline gives CDR1 MNHEY, CDR2 SVGAGI. The DNA of the CDR3 is TGTGCCAGCATGGTAGGTCCATACTCCACAGATACGCAGTATTTT. Its translation: CASMVGPYSTDTQYF.

This chain uses TRBV7-7 with TRBJ2-5, with 9 bases identical to TRBD1. Germline V lookup: CDR1 SSHAT, CDR2 FNYEAQ (reference sequence). The V gene end was trimmed by 1 base and the J gene end by 2 bases; junction bases not matched to a gene: 11. CDR3 length equals 18 residues. CDR3: CASSLDSTGGPSQETQYF. The CDR3 coding sequence is TGTGCCAGCAGCTTAGATTCGACAGGGGGGCCCTCACAAGAGACCCAGTACTTC.

This rearrangement joins TRBV19 to TRBJ1-5; 7 bases fit TRBD1. The junction had 9 bases not matched to a gene; V was cut back by 3 bases and J by 7 bases. Germline V CDR1 and CDR2: LNHDA, SQIVND (reference sequence). CDR3 length: 15 amino acids. The CDR3 loop reads CASSMAATGLQPQHF. In nucleotides, the CDR3 is TGTGCCAGTAGTATGGCGGCGACAGGGCTGCAGCCCCAGCATTTT.

This clone has a single count. The chain links TRBV6-5 to TRBJ1-4; D gene uncertain. Germline V gene lookup returns CDR1 MNHEY and CDR2 SVGAGI. V was clipped by 2 bases and J by 6 bases, with 10 bases between them. The CDR3 covers 14 residues. The CDR3 DNA reads as TGTGCCAGCAGTTACATTAAGCGGGATGAAAAACTGTTTTTT. Encoded protein: CASSYIKRDEKLFF.

The chain couples TRBV11-2 to TRBJ1-3, with unresolved D. V was clipped by 3 bases and J by 1 base, with 10 bases between them. The CDR3 covers 15 residues. Germline CDR1 and CDR2: SGHAT and FQNNGV. The CDR3 reads CASSLVRGSGNTIYF. The CDR3 bases are TGTGCCAGCAGCTTGGTTCGGGGATCTGGAAACACCATATATTTT.

CDR3 coding DNA: TGTGCCTGGAGTGTAGGGGTTGGCTACACCTTC. It codes for CAWSVGVGYTF. This chain links TRBV30 with TRBJ1-2, with D perhaps TRBD1 (5 bases). Germline CDR1 and CDR2: GTSNPN and SVGIG (reference sequence). V gave up 0 bases and J gave up 7 bases, with 6 bases separating them. The CDR3 contains 11 residues.

The chain carries TRBV29-1 and TRBJ2-7, with 12 positions matching TRBD2. CDR1 and CDR2 from the germline V gene are SQVTM and ANQGSEA. CDR3 length: 13 residues. The V and J ends lost 7 bases and 4 bases, in that order; junction bases with no gene match: 5. CDR3 sequence: CSGRTSGTYEQYF. The CDR3 region has the DNA TGCAGCGGCCGGACTAGCGGGACTTACGAGCAGTACTTC.

The chain uses TRBV10-3 and TRBJ2-5; D unresolved. The CDR3 runs to 12 residues. The germline gives CDR1 ENHRY, CDR2 SYGVKD. V dropped 6 bases and J dropped 5 bases, with 10 bases sitting between them. The chain's CDR3 is CAISAGRETQYF. The CDR3 DNA sequence: TGTGCCATCAGCGCCGGGCGTGAGACCCAGTACTTC.

The gene calls are TRBV6-5 and TRBJ2-7; tentatively, D is TRBD1 (6 bases). The ends were cut back, 6 bases at V and 4 bases at J, with 13 bases in the middle. The CDR3 spans 13 residues. The germline gives CDR1 MNHEY, CDR2 SVGAGI. In DNA form, the CDR3 reads TGTGCCAGCAGCCTGGGGGCCCAATACGAGCAGTACTTC. Protein: CASSLGAQYEQYF.

There are a few counts of this clone. The chain combines TRBV6-5 with TRBJ1-5; D gene ambiguous. The CDR3 runs to 13 residues. Germline values: CDR1 MNHEY, CDR2 SVGAGI. The V end was cut by 0 bases, the J end by 7 bases, with 7 bases between. The DNA for the CDR3 is TGTGCCAGCAGTTACTCGAGGGCCCAGCCCCAGCATTTT. The encoded protein is CASSYSRAQPQHF.

CDR3 sequence: CASSWWGANNQPQHF. CDR3 in DNA: TGTGCCAGTAGTTGGTGGGGAGCTAACAATCAGCCCCAGCATTTT. The chain carries TRBV19 and TRBJ1-5, with D unresolved. The CDR3 length is 15 residues. Germline V gene lookup returns CDR1 LNHDA and CDR2 SQIVND (reference sequence). The V end was cut by 5 bases, the J end by 3 bases, with 14 bases between. The full variable domain, with the rest looked up from reference TRBV19 and TRBJ1-5, is DGGITQSPKYLFRKEGQNVTLSCEQNLNHDAMYWYRQDPGQGLRLIYYSQIVNDFQKGDIAEGYSVSREKKESFPLTVTSAQKNPTAFYLCASSWWGANNQPQHFGDGTRLSIL.

This clone was found once. V and J are TRBV6-2 or TRBV6-3 and TRBJ1-3; D is unresolved. The CDR3 consists of 16 residues. Trimming left V 6 bases short and J 4 bases short, with 19 bases between. In germline, CDR1 is MNHEY, CDR2 SVGEGT. The CDR3 protein is CASSPLVGRSGNTIYF. DNA for the CDR3: TGTGCCAGCAGCCCTTTGGTAGGCAGATCCGGAAACACCATATATTTT.

The chain couples TRBV4-3 to TRBJ2-7, with TRBD2 matching 8 bases. Trimming cost V 1 base and J 5 bases; bases outside gene matches: 10. The CDR3 runs to 16 residues. The germline V gene has CDR1 LGHNA and CDR2 YSLEER. The CDR3 coding sequence is TGCGCCAGCAGCCAAGGGCTGGGACTAGGGTCCCACGAGCAGTACTTC. Translated, it gives CASSQGLGLGSHEQYF.

CDR3 loop: CASSLVGRRTEAFF. CDR3 DNA: TGTGCCAGCAGCTTAGTAGGGAGGAGGACTGAAGCTTTCTTT. The chain carries TRBV7-3 and TRBJ1-1; the D is unclear. This CDR3 has 14 amino acids. Germline lookup yields CDR1 SGHTA and CDR2 FQGTGA. V lost 2 bases, J lost 5 bases, and 12 bases lay in between.

J is TRBJ2-3 and V is TRBV5-1, with D perhaps TRBD1 (6 bases). Between the trimmed V and J ends, which lost 6 bases and 2 bases, there was a span of 13 bases. CDR3 size: 14 residues. Germline values: CDR1 SGHRS, CDR2 YFSETQ. The CDR3 reads CASTEQGSTDTQYF. CDR3 sequence (DNA): TGCGCCAGCACCGAACAGGGCTCCACAGATACGCAGTATTTT.

V is TRBV6-2 or TRBV6-3 and J is TRBJ2-3, with 10 bases aligning to TRBD2. The length of the CDR3 is 16 residues. Trimming took 4 bases from V and 4 from J; bases not matched to a gene: 8. The germline gives CDR1 MNHEY, CDR2 SVGEGT. Written as DNA, the CDR3 is TGTGCCAGCAGTTCCTGGACTAGCGGAACCTCAGATACGCAGTATTTT. It translates to CASSSWTSGTSDTQYF.

V is TRBV5-4 and J is TRBJ2-2; D remains ambiguous. Trimming removed 3 bases at V and 4 bases at J, with 10 bases between. The CDR3 has 14 residues. Germline CDR1 and CDR2: SGHNT and YYREEE (reference sequence). CDR3 DNA: TGTGCCAGCAGCTCGCAGCCCATCACCGGGGAGCTGTTTTTT. It codes for CASSSQPITGELFF.

The rearrangement uses TRBV15 and TRBJ1-2; D remains ambiguous. Germline values: CDR1 LNHNV, CDR2 YYDKDF (reference sequence). V lost 1 base to trimming and J lost 13 bases, with 16 bases between them. The CDR3 sequence is 13 residues long. The CDR3 here is CATSRVGTPGGTF. Here the CDR3 DNA reads TGTGCCACCAGCAGAGTAGGAACGCCCGGAGGCACCTTC.